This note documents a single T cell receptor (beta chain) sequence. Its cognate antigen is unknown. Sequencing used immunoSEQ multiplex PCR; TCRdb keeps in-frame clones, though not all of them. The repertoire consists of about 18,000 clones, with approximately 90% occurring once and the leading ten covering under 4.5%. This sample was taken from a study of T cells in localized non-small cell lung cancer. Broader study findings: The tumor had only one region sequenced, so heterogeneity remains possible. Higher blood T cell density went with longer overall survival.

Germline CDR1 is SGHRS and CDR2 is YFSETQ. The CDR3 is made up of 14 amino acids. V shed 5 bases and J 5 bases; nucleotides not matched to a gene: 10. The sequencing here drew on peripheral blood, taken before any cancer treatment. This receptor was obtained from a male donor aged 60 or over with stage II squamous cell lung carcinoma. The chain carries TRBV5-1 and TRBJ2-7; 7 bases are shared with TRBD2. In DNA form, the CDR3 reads TGCGCCAGCAGTTCCGGGGAGGGAGTGGACGAGCAGTACTTC. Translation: CASSSGEGVDEQYF.